These 17 T cell receptor beta chains were all obtained from the same sample, sequenced in a study of early T cells in non-severe SARS-CoV-2 infection. Via MiXCR, TCRdb re-called the 5' RACE reads, giving one row per CDR3 protein. The table includes some 64,000 distinct CDR3 sequences, about 10% detected once. The specimen sequenced was whole blood. The receptors originated from an adult who was a healthcare worker with PCR-confirmed SARS-CoV-2 infection or an uninfected control (not recorded which).

In this sample, this clonotype turned up a few times. This chain links TRBV7-2 with TRBJ2-5; TRBD1 might be the D (6 bases). The CDR3 spans 15 residues. The V end was cut by 1 base, the J end by 5 bases, with 14 bases between. In germline, CDR1 is SGHTA, CDR2 FQGNSA. In DNA, the CDR3 is TGTGCCAGCAGCTTAGTTGGGGGCGCTGGGGAGACCCAGTACTTC. Protein: CASSLVGGAGETQYF.

In this sample, this clonotype turned up many times. The V gene is TRBV20-1, the J gene TRBJ2-1; unclear D gene. CDR1 DFQATT and CDR2 SNEGSKA come from the germline V gene (reference sequence). The germline V and J ends were trimmed by 6 bases and 4 bases, with 10 bases remaining between them. This CDR3 region has 12 residues. The chain's CDR3 is CSAPPGYNEQFF. Here the CDR3 DNA reads TGCAGTGCGCCGCCGGGTTACAATGAGCAGTTCTTC.

This clonotype has just a few counts. This sequence joins TRBV6-6 and TRBJ2-3; weak D call: TRBD1 (5 bases). The ends were cut back, 7 bases at V and 11 bases at J, with 19 bases in the middle. The V gene's germline CDR1 is MNHNY and CDR2 SVGAGI (reference sequence). This CDR3 has 13 residues. The CDR3 bases are TGTGCCAGCATCGATGCCCCTGGGCAGGGGCAGTATTTT. Translating gives CASIDAPGQGQYF.

V usage is TRBV18 and J usage is TRBJ1-5, with 7 bases lining up with TRBD1. CDR3 length equals 18 residues. The V gene end was trimmed by 3 bases and the J gene end by 1 base; junction bases not matched to a gene: 12. Germline CDR1 is KGHSH and CDR2 is LQKENI. The CDR3 DNA reads TGTGCCAGCTCACCCCAAGGGATAACAGGGGTAAGCAATCAGCCCCAGCATTTT. Translating gives CASSPQGITGVSNQPQHF.

The chain employs TRBV5-6 and TRBJ2-7; D perhaps matches TRBD1 (5 bases). Germline CDR1 is SGHDT and CDR2 is YYEEEE. This CDR3 contains 15 residues. The V gene lost 4 bases and the J gene lost 6 bases, with 20 bases spanning the gap. The CDR3 DNA follows: TGTGCCAGCAGCCCTCGCAGGGCAGGTTTCCGCGAGCAGTACTTC. This translates into CASSPRRAGFREQYF.

The chain couples TRBV7-6 to TRBJ2-7; 9 bases line up with TRBD1. The CDR3 length is 16 residues. Per germline, CDR1 SGHVS and CDR2 FNYEAQ. The ends lost 3 bases at V and 3 bases at J; junction bases unmatched: 9. The CDR3 spells CASSFLQGAPRYEQYF. CDR3 DNA sequence: TGTGCCAGCAGCTTCTTACAGGGGGCTCCACGCTACGAGCAGTACTTC.

This clonotype was found a few times. V is TRBV28 and J is TRBJ2-5; D not certain. Trimming left V 6 bases short and J 6 bases short, with 5 bases between. CDR1 is MDHEN and CDR2 is SYDVKM in the germline V gene. CDR3 length: 10 residues. The CDR3 DNA reads as TGTGCCAGCAGCCATCAGACCCAGTACTTC. It translates to CASSHQTQYF.

This clonotype was seen ten or more times. The genes are TRBV20-1 and TRBJ1-6; TRBD1 agrees at 9 bases. Germline-derived CDR1 and CDR2 are DFQATT and SNEGSKA (reference sequence). Trimming at V came to 5 bases and at J to 7 bases, leaving 12 bases not matched to a gene. This CDR3 has 16 amino acids. CDR3 DNA: TGCAGTGCTCCCCCGGCCGGAGGGACAGGGAATTCACCCCTCCACTTT. It yields the protein CSAPPAGGTGNSPLHF.

As concerns this clonotype: A much larger clone lies one base from this, so it may be a read error. J is TRBJ1-1 and V is TRBV5-6; D possibly corresponds to TRBD1 (5 bases). CDR3 length: 16 amino acids. Germline CDR1 reads SGHDT; CDR2 reads YYEEEE. CDR3: CTSSLAGGPRNTEAFF. The CDR3 DNA sequence: TGTACCAGCAGCTTGGCGGGGGGACCTCGGAACACTGAAGCTTTCTTT. Drawing the rest from reference TRBV5-6 and TRBJ1-1, the complete variable domain is DAGVTQSPTHLIKTRGQQVTLRCSPKSGHDTVSWYQQALGQGPQFIFQYYEEEERQRGNFPDRFSGHQFPNYSSELNVNALLLGDSALYLCTSSLAGGPRNTEAFFGQGTRLTVV.

In its sample, this clonotype was seen many times. V and J are TRBV7-9 and TRBJ1-1, with D unresolved. Deletions cut 1 base from V and 0 bases from J, with 6 bases between. The CDR3 is made up of 14 amino acids. CDR1 is SEHNR and CDR2 is FQNEAQ in the germline V gene (reference sequence). The CDR3 DNA reads as TGTGCCAGCAGCTTAGGAGTCATGAACACTGAAGCTTTCTTT. Its protein product is CASSLGVMNTEAFF. Full variable domain (outside the CDR3, taken from reference TRBV7-9 and TRBJ1-1): DTGVSQNPRHKITKRGQNVTFRCDPISEHNRLYWYRQTLGQGPEFLTYFQNEAQLEKSRLLSDRFSAERPKGSFSTLEIQRTEQGDSAMYLCASSLGVMNTEAFFGQGTRLTVV.

This clonotype was found many times. The chain uses TRBV11-3 and TRBJ2-2; D call uncertain. Trimming cost V 5 bases and J 7 bases, with 23 bases left between them. The CDR3 extends over 17 amino acids. Germline lookup yields CDR1 SGHNT and CDR2 YENEEA. The CDR3 region is CASSPRPGPANRGELFF. CDR3 DNA sequence: TGTGCCAGCAGCCCTCGGCCGGGCCCGGCGAATCGCGGGGAGCTGTTTTTT.

Many counts were recorded for this clonotype. J is TRBJ2-1 and V is TRBV19, with 12 bases identical to TRBD2. This CDR3 region has 13 residues. Losses at the gene ends were 6 bases for V and 9 bases for J; bases not matched to a gene: 3. Germline loops: CDR1 LNHDA, CDR2 SQIVND (reference sequence). CDR3 coding DNA: TGTGCCAGTAGCCAACTAGCGGGGGGTGAGCAGTTCTTC. The encoded protein is CASSQLAGGEQFF.

The chain has TRBV20-1 and TRBJ2-1, with TRBD1 identical over 9 bases. Germline loops: CDR1 DFQATT, CDR2 SNEGSKA (reference sequence). The CDR3 is 14 amino acids. Trimming cost V 3 bases and J 6 bases; bases outside gene matches: 6. CDR3 residues: CSASKGQGRNEQFF. In nucleotides, the CDR3 is TGCAGTGCTAGTAAAGGACAGGGGCGCAATGAGCAGTTCTTC.

There are many counts of this clonotype. V gene TRBV19 combines with J gene TRBJ2-3, with a weak D call TRBD1 (6 bases). The CDR3 has 12 amino acids. CDR1 is LNHDA and CDR2 is SQIVND in the germline V gene (reference sequence). V shed 7 bases and J shed 3 bases, with 8 bases lying between them. The DNA of the CDR3 is TGTGCCAGTAACGGACAGACAGATACGCAGTATTTT. Protein: CASNGQTDTQYF.

This clonotype was counted many times. The chain is built from TRBV6-2 or TRBV6-3 and TRBJ2-3; 8 nucleotides align to TRBD2. The CDR3 totals 16 residues. CDR1 and CDR2 (germline): MNHEY, SVGEGT. Trimming cost V 0 bases and J 2 bases; bases outside gene matches: 4. The CDR3 sequence: CASSYSPAGDTDTQYF. As DNA, the CDR3 is TGTGCCAGCAGTTACTCTCCAGCGGGGGACACAGATACGCAGTATTTT.

Many counts were recorded for this clonotype. The chain recombines TRBV5-6 with TRBJ1-2; D is possibly TRBD1 (6 bases). This CDR3 has 12 amino acids. V shed 0 bases and J shed 8 bases, with 8 bases lying between them. Per the germline V gene, CDR1 is SGHDT and CDR2 is YYEEEE. CDR3 loop: CASSLDREGYTF. Here the CDR3 DNA reads TGTGCCAGCAGCTTGGACAGGGAAGGCTACACCTTC.

This clonotype occurred many times. This rearrangement joins TRBV9 to TRBJ2-7; TRBD2 agrees at 12 bases. Germline trimming cut 3 bases from V and 2 bases from J; bases unmatched to any gene: 6. CDR1 SGDLS and CDR2 YYNGEE come from the germline V gene. This CDR3 comprises 16 residues. DNA for the CDR3: TGTGCCAGCAGCGCCTCCGGACTAGCGGGGACCTACGAGCAGTACTTC. This codes for CASSASGLAGTYEQYF.